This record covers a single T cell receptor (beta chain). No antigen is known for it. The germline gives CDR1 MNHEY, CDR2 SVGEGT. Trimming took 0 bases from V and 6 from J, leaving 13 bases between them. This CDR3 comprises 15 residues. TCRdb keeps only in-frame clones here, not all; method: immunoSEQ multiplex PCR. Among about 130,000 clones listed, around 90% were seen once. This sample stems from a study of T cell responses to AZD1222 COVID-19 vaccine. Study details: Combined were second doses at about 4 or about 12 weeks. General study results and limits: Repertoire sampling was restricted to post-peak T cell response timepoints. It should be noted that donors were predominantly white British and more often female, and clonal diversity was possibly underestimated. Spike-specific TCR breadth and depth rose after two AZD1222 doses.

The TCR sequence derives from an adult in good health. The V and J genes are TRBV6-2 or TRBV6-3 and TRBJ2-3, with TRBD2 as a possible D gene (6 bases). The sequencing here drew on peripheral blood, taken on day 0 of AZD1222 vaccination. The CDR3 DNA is TGTGCCAGCAGTTACTCGAAGGGAGGAGCTGATACGCAGTATTTT. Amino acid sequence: CASSYSKGGADTQYF.